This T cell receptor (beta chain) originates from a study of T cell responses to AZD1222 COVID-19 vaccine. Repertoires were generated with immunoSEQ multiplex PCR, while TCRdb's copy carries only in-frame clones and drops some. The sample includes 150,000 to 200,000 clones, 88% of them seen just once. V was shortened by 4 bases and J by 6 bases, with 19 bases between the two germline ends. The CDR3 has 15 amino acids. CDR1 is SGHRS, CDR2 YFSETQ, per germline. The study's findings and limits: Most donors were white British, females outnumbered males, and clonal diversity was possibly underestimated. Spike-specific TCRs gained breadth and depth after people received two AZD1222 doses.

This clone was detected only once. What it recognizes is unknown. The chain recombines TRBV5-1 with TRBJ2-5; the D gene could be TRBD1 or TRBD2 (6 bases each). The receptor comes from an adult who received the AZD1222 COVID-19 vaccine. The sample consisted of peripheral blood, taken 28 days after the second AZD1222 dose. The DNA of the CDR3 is TGCGCCAGCAGCACATCGTCGGGGGCTGAAAAGACCCAGTACTTC. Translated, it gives CASSTSSGAEKTQYF.